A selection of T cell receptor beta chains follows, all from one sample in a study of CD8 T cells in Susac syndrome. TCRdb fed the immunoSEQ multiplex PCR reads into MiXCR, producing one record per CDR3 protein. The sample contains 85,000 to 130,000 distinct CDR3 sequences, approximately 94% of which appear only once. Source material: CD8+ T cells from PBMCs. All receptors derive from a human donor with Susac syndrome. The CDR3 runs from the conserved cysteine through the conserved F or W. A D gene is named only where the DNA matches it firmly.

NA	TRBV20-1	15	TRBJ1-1	CSASAIENLGTEAFF	TGCAGTGCTAGTGCTATTGAGAATCTGGGCACTGAAGCTTTCTTT
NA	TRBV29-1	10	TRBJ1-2	CSVWETGYTF	TGCAGCGTGTGGGAGACTGGCTACACCTTC
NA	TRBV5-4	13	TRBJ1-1	CASSLGSPAEAFF	TGTGCCAGCAGCTTAGGCAGCCCAGCTGAAGCTTTCTTT
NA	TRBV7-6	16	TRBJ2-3	CASSSPLSTDTDTQYF	TGTGCCAGCAGCTCCCCACTTTCGACCGACACAGATACGCAGTATTTT
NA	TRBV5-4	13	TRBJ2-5	CASSLASSKTQYF	TGTGCCAGCAGCTTGGCTAGTAGTAAGACCCAGTACTTC
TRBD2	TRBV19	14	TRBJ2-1	CASTKRGAHNEQFF	TGTGCCAGTACCAAGCGGGGGGCCCACAATGAGCAGTTCTTC
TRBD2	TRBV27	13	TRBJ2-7	CASSLRGEGEQYF	TGTGCCAGCAGCTTACGCGGGGAGGGCGAGCAGTACTTC
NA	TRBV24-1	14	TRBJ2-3	CATSDRESTDTQYF	TGTGCCACCAGTGATCGGGAGAGCACAGATACGCAGTATTTT
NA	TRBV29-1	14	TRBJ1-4	CSVSSTTENEKLFF	TGCAGCGTTTCATCCACGACAGAAAATGAAAAACTGTTTTTT
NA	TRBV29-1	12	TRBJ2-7	CSVRGPSYEQYF	TGCAGCGTTAGGGGACCTTCCTACGAGCAGTACTTC
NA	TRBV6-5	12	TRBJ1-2	CATGGMNYGYTF	TGTGCCACCGGGGGGATGAACTATGGCTACACCTTC
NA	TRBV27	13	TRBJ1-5	CASGRFSNQPQHF	TGTGCCAGCGGACGGTTTAGCAATCAGCCCCAGCATTTT
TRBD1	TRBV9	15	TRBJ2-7	CASSSGTGASYEQYF	TGTGCCAGCAGCTCCGGGACAGGAGCATCCTACGAGCAGTACTTC
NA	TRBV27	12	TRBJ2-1	CASSARVNEQFF	TGTGCCAGCTCGGCAAGGGTAAATGAGCAGTTCTTC
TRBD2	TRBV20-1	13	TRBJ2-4	CSARASGDNIQYF	TGCAGTGCTAGAGCCAGCGGGGACAACATTCAGTACTTC
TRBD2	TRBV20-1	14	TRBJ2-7	CSAREGTGSYEQYF	TGCAGTGCGCGGGAGGGCACAGGCTCCTACGAGCAGTACTTC
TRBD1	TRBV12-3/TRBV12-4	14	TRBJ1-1	CASSGTGLNTEAFF	TGTGCCAGCAGTGGGACAGGTTTGAACACTGAAGCTTTCTTT
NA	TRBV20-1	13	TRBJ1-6	CSARGNNNSPLHF	TGCAGTGCTAGGGGTAACAATAATTCACCCCTCCACTTT
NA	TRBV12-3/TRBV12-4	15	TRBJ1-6	CASSPVLAGDSPLHF	TGTGCCAGCAGTCCAGTTCTGGCAGGGGATTCACCCCTCCACTTT
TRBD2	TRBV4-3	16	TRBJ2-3	CASSQDSGGATDTQYF	TGCGCCAGCAGCCAAGATAGCGGGGGGGCCACAGATACGCAGTATTTT
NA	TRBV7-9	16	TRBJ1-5	CASSTTTTGPNQPQHF	TGTGCCAGCAGCACTACAACAACAGGGCCGAATCAGCCCCAGCATTTT
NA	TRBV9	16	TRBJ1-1	CASSVATPGMNTEAFF	TGTGCCAGCAGCGTAGCGACGCCGGGGATGAACACTGAAGCTTTCTTT
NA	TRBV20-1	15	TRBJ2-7	CSAPAEGGGLYEQYF	TGCAGTGCCCCCGCCGAGGGGGGGGGCCTATACGAGCAGTACTTC
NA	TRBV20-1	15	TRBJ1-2	CSARFGAIQNYGYTF	TGCAGTGCTAGATTCGGGGCCATCCAAAACTATGGCTACACCTTC
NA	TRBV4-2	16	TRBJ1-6	CASTDSQLRTNSPLHF	TGTGCCAGCACCGACAGCCAATTAAGGACTAATTCACCCCTCCACTTT
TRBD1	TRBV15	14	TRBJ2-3	CATTGGVSTDTQYF	TGTGCCACCACAGGGGGCGTGAGCACAGATACGCAGTATTTT
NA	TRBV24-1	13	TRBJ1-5	CATSDGGEKPQHF	TGTGCCACCAGTGACGGCGGTGAAAAGCCCCAGCATTTT
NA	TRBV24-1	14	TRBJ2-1	CATSDVEGGDEQFF	TGTGCCACCAGTGATGTTGAGGGGGGTGATGAGCAGTTCTTC